These 27 T cell receptor beta chains were sequenced from one sample in a study of T cells in Graves' hyperthyroidism and ophthalmopathy. Researchers took RNA transcripts and amplified the TCR beta CDR3 regions from them. The TCR CDR3 first-round RT-PCR relied on the HTBI primer set. Via MiXCR, TCRdb re-called the multiplex PCR reads, giving one row per CDR3 protein. The top ten hold about 14% of the sample, which has roughly 700,000 distinct CDR3 sequences, around 15% seen once. The specimen sequenced was blood. All receptors come from a man aged 50-60 years with Graves' hyperthyroidism.

This clonotype was observed at least ten times. The rearrangement links TRBV24-1 to TRBJ1-5; weak D call: TRBD1 (5 bases). This CDR3 contains 15 residues. Trimming took 7 bases from V and 2 from J, leaving 14 bases between them. Germline CDR1 KGHDR, CDR2 SFDVKD. The DNA for the CDR3 is TGTGCCACCAGATCCAGGGAAGCTGGCAATCAGCCCCAGCATTTT. Translation gives CATRSREAGNQPQHF.

With regard to this clonotype: This could be a read error, since a much larger clone is one nucleotide away. The chain combines TRBV28 with TRBJ1-5, with 8 bases identical to TRBD1. Germline V lookup: CDR1 MDHEN, CDR2 SYDVKM. The CDR3 spans 14 residues. V trimming: 9 bases; J trimming: 0 bases; junction bases outside the gene matches: 4. Here the CDR3 reads CASTGGRSNQPQHF. CDR3 bases: TGTGCCAGTACAGGGGGGCGTAGCAATCAGCCCCAGCATTTT.

This clonotype showed up many times. The chain combines TRBV11-2 with TRBJ1-6, with D possibly TRBD1 on 6 matching bases. Germline V gene lookup returns CDR1 SGHAT and CDR2 FQNNGV. V dropped 5 bases and J dropped 8 bases, with 13 bases sitting between them. This CDR3 has 14 amino acids. The CDR3 DNA is TGTGCCAGCAGCCCGCTGACAGGATATTCACCCCTCCACTTT. This codes for CASSPLTGYSPLHF.

The chain is built from TRBV6-1 and TRBJ2-3; 11 nucleotides match TRBD2. Germline loops: CDR1 MNHNS, CDR2 SASEGT. This CDR3 spans 16 amino acids. Trimming removed 6 bases from V and 1 base from J; junction bases left unmatched: 6. The CDR3 DNA reads TGTGCCAGCAGGATTCTAGCGGGGGGCCGCACAGATACGCAGTATTTT. Encoded protein: CASRILAGGRTDTQYF.

This clonotype was observed a handful of times. This chain uses TRBV11-2 with TRBJ1-3, with D uncertain. The germline V gene has CDR1 SGHAT and CDR2 FQNNGV. V dropped 4 bases and J dropped 4 bases, with 17 bases sitting between them. The CDR3 covers 16 residues. The CDR3 protein is CASSSRVDGRGNTIYF. The CDR3 DNA is TGTGCCAGCAGCTCAAGGGTCGACGGGAGGGGAAACACCATATATTTT.

Ten or more counts support this clonotype. The chain combines TRBV27 with TRBJ2-4; 14 bases map to TRBD2. In germline, CDR1 is MNHEY, CDR2 SMNVEV (reference sequence). The CDR3 spans 18 residues. J lost 0 bases, V lost 5 bases, and 6 bases had no gene match. CDR3 sequence (DNA): TGTGCCAGCAGTCCGGGACTAGCGGGAGATTTAGCCAAAAACATTCAGTACTTC. Protein product: CASSPGLAGDLAKNIQYF.

There are many counts of this clonotype. V gene TRBV15 combines with J gene TRBJ2-5, with 10 bases that match TRBD1. V was clipped by 2 bases and J by 4 bases; unmatched bases: 4. The CDR3 runs to 15 residues. The V gene's germline CDR1 is LNHNV and CDR2 YYDKDF (reference sequence). Here the CDR3 reads CATSRPRTGGETQYF. The CDR3 bases are TGTGCCACCAGCAGACCCCGGACAGGGGGAGAGACCCAGTACTTC.

This clonotype was counted only a few times. Sequence at one end of the junction differs from germline and may be a read error. The chain recombines TRBV29-1 with TRBJ1-1; a weak D match, TRBD1 (5 bases). This CDR3 comprises 14 residues. Germline assignment: CDR1 SQVTM and CDR2 ANQGSEA. The CDR3 loop reads CSVEGSGMGTEAFF. As DNA, the CDR3 is TGCAGCGTCGAAGGTTCAGGGATGGGCACTGAAGCTTTCTTT.

This clonotype has more than one count but fewer than ten. The chain is built from TRBV4-2 and TRBJ2-5, with 7 positions matching TRBD2. CDR3 size: 16 residues. With 1 base clipped from V and 2 bases from J, the junction kept 7 bases outside the gene matches. Germline V lookup: CDR1 LGHNA, CDR2 YNFKEQ. CDR3 DNA sequence: TGTGCCAGCAGCCAAGTAGGAGCGGGGAAACAAGAGACCCAGTACTTC. Translation: CASSQVGAGKQETQYF.

J is TRBJ2-1 and V is TRBV20-1; 10 bases align to TRBD2. Germline V gene data show CDR1 as DFQATT and CDR2 as SNEGSKA (reference sequence). V was pared by 3 bases and J by 5 bases, with 13 bases of the junction left unmatched. The CDR3 loop spans 17 amino acids. CDR3 sequence (DNA): TGCAGTGCTAGTAAACGCGCTGGACTAGCGGTTCACAATGAGCAGTTCTTC. This encodes CSASKRAGLAVHNEQFF.

This clonotype showed up many times. The chain is built from TRBV27 and TRBJ2-5; TRBD1 matches at 8 bases. The V gene's germline CDR1 is MNHEY and CDR2 SMNVEV (reference sequence). J gave up 2 bases and V 5 bases, and 7 bases lay outside the gene matches. The CDR3 is made up of 15 amino acids. CDR3 region: CASSKLQGGQETQYF. The CDR3 bases are TGTGCCAGCAGTAAACTACAGGGGGGTCAAGAGACCCAGTACTTC.

This clonotype has at least ten counts. This chain connects TRBV12-3 or TRBV12-4 to TRBJ2-7, with a tentative D call TRBD2 (6 bases). The CDR3 contains 15 residues. V was clipped by 3 bases and J by 2 bases, with 14 bases between them. CDR3 nucleotides: TGTGCCAGCAGTTTCTCTAGCGCCGAAACCTACGAGCAGTACTTC. Its translation is CASSFSSAETYEQYF.

The V call is TRBV27, the J call TRBJ1-1; TRBD1 is a possible D gene (5 bases). Trimming pared 4 bases from V and 3 bases from J, leaving 15 bases between. Germline V gives CDR1 MNHEY, CDR2 SMNVEV (reference sequence). The length of the CDR3 is 15 residues. The chain's CDR3 is CASSWGRGTDTEAFF. CDR3 in DNA: TGTGCCAGCAGTTGGGGGAGGGGAACGGACACTGAAGCTTTCTTT.

The rearrangement links TRBV14 to TRBJ2-1; 8 nucleotides agree with TRBD1. Per the germline V gene, CDR1 is SGHDN and CDR2 is FVKESK. The CDR3 spans 15 residues. The junction had 12 bases not matched to a gene; V was cut back by 6 bases and J by 8 bases. This CDR3 reads CASSRGEQGVDEQFF. CDR3 DNA: TGTGCCAGCAGTCGAGGGGAACAGGGGGTAGATGAGCAGTTCTTC.

V usage is TRBV27 and J usage is TRBJ2-7, with 12 bases that match TRBD1. Germline V gene sequence: CDR1 MNHEY, CDR2 SMNVEV (reference sequence). The CDR3 runs 15 residues. The J segment lost 2 bases and the V segment lost 7 bases, leaving 6 bases of the junction unmatched. The CDR3 DNA reads as TGTGCCAGCACAATCGGGACAGGGGGCGCCTACGAGCAGTACTTC. This translates into CASTIGTGGAYEQYF.

The rearrangement links TRBV6-2 or TRBV6-3 to TRBJ2-1; 10 bases are shared with TRBD1. Looked up from germline, CDR1 is MNHEY and CDR2 is SVGEGT. With V trimmed by 6 bases and J by 5 bases, 4 bases remained unmatched. CDR3 length: 14 residues. The CDR3 sequence: CASRRDRGNNEQFF. DNA for the CDR3: TGTGCCAGCAGACGGGACAGGGGCAACAATGAGCAGTTCTTC.

This clonotype was counted at least ten times. The genes are TRBV18 and TRBJ1-5; D unresolved. Per germline, CDR1 KGHSH and CDR2 LQKENI. V lost 6 bases and J 6 bases, leaving 12 bases between the germline ends. This CDR3 region has 13 residues. CDR3 sequence reads: CASSMGQAQPQHF. CDR3 coding DNA: TGTGCCAGCTCTATGGGCCAGGCTCAGCCCCAGCATTTT.

A remark on this clonotype: This may stem from a read error, because a much larger clone lies one nucleotide away. The V gene is TRBV12-3 or TRBV12-4, the J gene TRBJ1-3; D remains ambiguous. The CDR3 has 13 residues. CDR3 nucleotides: TGTGCCAACAGTTTACTCGGCGGAAACACCATATATTTT. Its translation: CANSLLGGNTIYF.

This clonotype came up a few times. The chain couples TRBV6-2 or TRBV6-3 to TRBJ2-1, with 7 nucleotides matching TRBD2. This CDR3 is 17 amino acids long. Germline CDR1 is MNHEY and CDR2 is SVGEGT. V lost 2 bases to trimming and J lost 5 bases; unmatched junction nucleotides: 12. The CDR3 DNA reads as TGTGCCAGCAGTTACCCGTTGGGGGAGGGCCCGAACAATGAGCAGTTCTTC. Translating it yields CASSYPLGEGPNNEQFF.

This clonotype has ten or more counts. The V and J genes are TRBV12-3 or TRBV12-4 and TRBJ1-6; a possible D gene is TRBD1 (5 bases). Trimming left V 5 bases short and J 7 bases short, with 15 bases between. The CDR3 sequence is 15 residues long. CDR3 coding DNA: TGTGCCAGCAGTCCCCGGACGGGGGAAAATTCACCCCTCCACTTT. This sequence encodes CASSPRTGENSPLHF.

This clonotype was seen ten or more times. The chain has TRBV24-1 and TRBJ1-2; tentative D call: TRBD1 (6 bases). V was cut by 1 base and J by 7 bases, with 12 bases left in between. CDR1 is KGHDR, CDR2 SFDVKD, per germline. This CDR3 comprises 14 residues. The DNA for the CDR3 is TGTGCCACCAGTGATTTCAACAGGGATGGTGGCTACACCTTC. Its translation: CATSDFNRDGGYTF.

This clonotype came up many times. The chain recombines TRBV27 with TRBJ2-7, with D perhaps matching TRBD2 (5 bases). Germline lookup yields CDR1 MNHEY and CDR2 SMNVEV (reference sequence). The CDR3 consists of 13 residues. V gave up 2 bases and J gave up 6 bases, with 11 bases separating them. DNA of the CDR3: TGTGCCAGCAGTTTACGTAGAGGGAGCGAGCAGTACTTC. Encoded protein: CASSLRRGSEQYF.

As to this clonotype: A much larger clone lies one base from this, so it may be a read error. This sequence joins TRBV29-1 and TRBJ1-2; D unresolved. There are 13 residues in the CDR3. Germline CDR1 reads SQVTM; CDR2 reads ANQGSEA. Here the CDR3 DNA reads TGCAGCGTTGGGATAGGGAGCGACTATAGCTACACCTTC. It codes for CSVGIGSDYSYTF.

The chain has TRBV14 and TRBJ2-1; 7 positions agree with TRBD2. Germline lookup yields CDR1 SGHDN and CDR2 FVKESK. This CDR3 is 15 amino acids long. The trim removed 0 bases at V and 6 bases at J, leaving 5 bases unmatched. DNA for the CDR3: TGTGCCAGCAGCCAAGATGTGGGGAGGGCCAATGAGCAGTTCTTC. Amino acid sequence: CASSQDVGRANEQFF.

On this clonotype: Being one base from a much bigger clone, this may be a read error. The gene calls are TRBV5-1 and TRBJ2-4; D uncertain. This CDR3 region has 17 residues. Germline V lookup: CDR1 SGHRS, CDR2 YFSETQ. CDR3 coding DNA: TGCGCCAGCAGCCCTCTTTCGTTGCTAGAAACCAAAGACATTCAGTACTTC. Translation gives CASSPLSLLETKDIQYF.

This clonotype was seen at least ten times. V gene TRBV20-1 combines with J gene TRBJ2-1; tentatively, D is TRBD2 (5 bases). V shed 0 bases and J shed 7 bases, with 16 bases lying between them. Germline CDR1 and CDR2: DFQATT and SNEGSKA (reference sequence). The CDR3 has 15 residues. Here the CDR3 reads CSARDLNWPGNEQFF. CDR3 nucleotides: TGCAGTGCTAGAGATCTCAACTGGCCGGGGAATGAGCAGTTCTTC.

The chain links TRBV9 to TRBJ2-7, with D unresolved. Germline CDR1 reads SGDLS; CDR2 reads YYNGEE. Between the trimmed V and J ends, which lost 2 bases and 3 bases, there was a span of 12 bases. This CDR3 contains 14 residues. Written as DNA, the CDR3 is TGTGCCAGCAGCGTGGGTCAACAGAACTACGAGCAGTACTTC. This gives the protein CASSVGQQNYEQYF.